A selection of T cell receptor beta chains follows, all from one sample in a study of T cells in Graves' hyperthyroidism and ophthalmopathy. TCRdb used MiXCR to reprocess the multiplex PCR reads, holding one entry per CDR3 protein. The sample shows more than 150,000 distinct CDR3 sequences, about 17% of them seen only once. The sample consisted of blood. These receptors all come from a woman aged 45 to 65 with Graves' hyperthyroidism. Each CDR3 is given without its conserved first and last residue.

J gene	V gene	CDR3 protein
TRBJ2-3	TRBV12-3/TRBV12-4	ASSRSGAQDTQY
TRBJ1-1	TRBV5-1	ASSLAGQGVTEAF
TRBJ1-2	TRBV20-1	SANALDQGVLGYT
TRBJ1-1	TRBV19	ASSIKVLNTEAF
TRBJ2-3	TRBV5-5	ASSLGQRGASTDTQY
TRBJ1-6	TRBV11-2	ASSFCTGDSALH
TRBJ1-6	TRBV19	ASSISSWNSPLH
TRBJ1-1	TRBV4-3	ASSQGQLNTEAF
TRBJ2-5	TRBV19	ASSIVWEETQY
TRBJ2-7	TRBV4-1	ASSQATGQGSNEQY
TRBJ1-3	TRBV7-9	ASSLDAAHTIY
TRBJ1-2	TRBV7-9	ASSLSRAANYGYT
TRBJ2-5	TRBV7-6	ASSSRLAGGKETQY
TRBJ2-5	TRBV20-1	SARDPRNAQETQY
TRBJ1-1	TRBV29-1	SVARGGTEAF
TRBJ2-1	TRBV6-2/TRBV6-3	ASSYSTVGNEQF
TRBJ1-2	TRBV6-1	ASSSGGGPGQRMYGYT
TRBJ1-3	TRBV6-1	ASSTRGNSGNTIY
TRBJ2-2	TRBV27	ASSFLPAGGPGTGELF
TRBJ2-3	TRBV5-5	ASSLGASVITDTQY
TRBJ2-3	TRBV18	ASTQGPDTQY
TRBJ2-2	TRBV27	ASSYLYPGQGAGELF
TRBJ1-5	TRBV7-8	ASSGWAGKGDGQPQH
TRBJ1-3	TRBV9	ASSPGPGSSGNTIY
TRBJ2-4	TRBV3-1	ASSERGGKNIQY
TRBJ1-2	TRBV29-1	SVVAGGYGYT
TRBJ1-2	TRBV3-1	ASSQRAGGVNGYT
TRBJ2-2	TRBV2	ASTRNWGGELF
TRBJ2-2	TRBV11-2	ASSLGYGSLNTGELF
TRBJ1-2	TRBV27	ASSPAPGGYGYT
TRBJ2-7	TRBV27	ASSSHSGTPSYEQY
TRBJ1-4	TRBV29-1	SVETGDMAKLF
TRBJ1-2	TRBV19	ASSIGQGYGYT
TRBJ2-3	TRBV27	ASSPVDSLSPTQY
TRBJ1-5	TRBV2	ASRAGTGVSISNQPQH
TRBJ2-2	TRBV7-9	ASSSLVGELF